This T cell receptor beta chain is from a study of OX40 agonist ivuxolimab in advanced cancers. Study overall: Ivuxolimab, an antibody acting as an agonist of OX40 (CD134), was used to treat patients. Anti-PD-1, anti-PD-L1 or anti-CTLA-4 therapy given earlier was allowed, and approximately 40% had some.

Only in-frame clones appear in the TCRdb table, and some are missing; sequencing was by immunoSEQ multiplex PCR. The table has tens of thousands of clones, about 91% seen once. Regarding the study as a whole: CD4+ and CD8+ T cells in blood underwent clonal expansion by week 6 at 0.1 to 3.0 mg/kg.

Regarding this clone: Its antigen is undetermined.

The material was CD4+ or CD8+ T cells sorted from blood, obtained in a trial of the OX40 agonist ivuxolimab. The clonotype was recovered from an adult with an advanced solid tumor such as melanoma, head and neck, liver or kidney cancer.

CDR3 amino acids: CASSLVVGSSYEQYF. The DNA for the CDR3 is TGTGCCAGCAGCTTAGTAGTGGGTAGCTCCTACGAGCAGTACTTC. The rearrangement uses TRBV7-9 and TRBJ2-7, with no clear D. In germline, CDR1 is SEHNR, CDR2 FQNEAQ (reference sequence). The CDR3 consists of 15 residues. V was shortened by 1 base and J by 0 bases, with 10 bases between the two germline ends. The full variable domain, in which reference TRBV7-9 and TRBJ2-7 provide the parts outside the CDR3, is DTGVSQNPRHKITKRGQNVTFRCDPISEHNRLYWYRQTLGQGPEFLTYFQNEAQLEKSRLLSDRFSAERPKGSFSTLEIQRTEQGDSAMYLCASSLVVGSSYEQYFGPGTRLTVT.